This T cell receptor (beta chain) came from a study of shared clonotypes between healthy human individuals. Study-wide points: Large depth notwithstanding, sorted-subset sequencing proved incomplete by rarefaction. Naive subsets generally exceeded memory subsets in estimated richness. Generation probabilities of non-shared clonotypes were lower (relative to those shared by all four donors).

Deep-level settings were used for running the assay. Assay used: immunoSEQ multiplex PCR; TCRdb lists only in-frame clones, some missing. The repertoire consists of roughly 2 million clones, with roughly 94% occurring once and the leading ten covering approximately 1.2%. About this clone itself: Its antigen is unidentified.

Terminally differentiated effector memory CD45RA+ cells were excluded by CCR7 positive selection of CD45RO-negative cells. The CDR3 totals 14 residues. The V end was cut by 5 bases, the J end by 5 bases, with 16 bases between. The germline CDR1 and CDR2 sequences are SGHVS and FNYEAQ. The TCR originated in a man between 18 and 29 years old in good health. Sequences were obtained from naive CD8+ T cells sorted from blood. The gene calls are TRBV7-6 and TRBJ2-7, with D possibly matching TRBD1 (6 bases). The CDR3 DNA reads as TGTGCCAGCAGCCCTTCCGGGGCAGGGGACGAGCAGTACTTC. Its protein is CASSPSGAGDEQYF. Full variable domain (outside the CDR3, taken from reference TRBV7-6 and TRBJ2-7): GAGVSQSPRYKVTKRGQDVALRCDPISGHVSLYWYRQALGQGPEFLTYFNYEAQQDKSGLPNDRFSAERPEGSISTLTIQRTEQRDSAMYRCASSPSGAGDEQYFGPGTRLTVT.